The source of this T cell receptor beta chain is a study of shared T cell receptors in the human thymus. Libraries were prepared by immunoSEQ multiplex PCR; TCRdb keeps only in-frame clonotypes and omits some of them. The sample includes about 660,000 clones, 88% of them seen just once. The V and J ends lost 1 base and 4 bases, in that order; junction bases with no gene match: 15. In germline, CDR1 is LGHNT, CDR2 FRNRAP. The CDR3 loop spans 19 amino acids. Another study also made use of these data, one on human thymus T cells. That source adds: The thymus tissue came from resections taken during corrective heart surgery.

The source of this sequence is a boy under three years old with a congenital heart defect. Sequencing was done on a sample of thymocytes. This chain connects TRBV12-5 to TRBJ2-7; TRBD2 aligns across 11 bases. CDR3: CASGLEEDTGTSGPYEQYF. CDR3 sequence (DNA): TGTGCTAGTGGTTTGGAAGAAGATACCGGGACTAGCGGCCCGTACGAGCAGTACTTC.